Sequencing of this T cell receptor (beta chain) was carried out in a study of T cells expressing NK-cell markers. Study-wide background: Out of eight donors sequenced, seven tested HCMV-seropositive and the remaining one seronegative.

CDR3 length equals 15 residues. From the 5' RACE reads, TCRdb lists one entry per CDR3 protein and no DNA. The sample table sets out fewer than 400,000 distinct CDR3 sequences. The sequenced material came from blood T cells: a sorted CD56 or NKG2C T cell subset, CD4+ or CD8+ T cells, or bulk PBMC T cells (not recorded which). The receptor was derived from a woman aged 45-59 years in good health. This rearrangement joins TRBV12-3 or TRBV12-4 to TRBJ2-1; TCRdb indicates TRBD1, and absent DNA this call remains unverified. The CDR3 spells CASSAGQGGANEQFF.